What follows are 29 T cell receptor beta chains derived from one specimen sequenced in a study of CD8 T cells in Susac syndrome. Reverse transcription of roughly 0.45 to 1 ug RNA used random hexamers. TCRdb re-called the immunoSEQ multiplex PCR reads with MiXCR, one entry per CDR3 protein. Of 180,000 or so distinct CDR3 sequences listed, 90% to 95% are singletons. Material: CD4+ T cells from PBMCs. These TCRs come from a human donor with multiple sclerosis.

This rearrangement joins TRBV20-1 to TRBJ2-1; TRBD2 aligns across 8 bases. There are 14 residues in the CDR3. From germline, CDR1 is DFQATT and CDR2 SNEGSKA (reference sequence). V was clipped by 5 bases and J by 2 bases; unmatched bases: 5. CDR3 sequence: CSARSGSPYNEQFF. The CDR3 coding sequence is TGCAGTGCTCGGAGCGGGAGCCCCTACAATGAGCAGTTCTTC.

There are a few counts of this clonotype. The V and J genes are TRBV18 and TRBJ2-5; perhaps TRBD1 as D (6 bases). The CDR3 is 13 residues long. Germline loops: CDR1 KGHSH, CDR2 LQKENI. The V end lost 8 bases, the J end lost 2 bases, and 12 bases lay between the germline ends. CDR3 loop: CASSPGQQETQYF. The DNA of the CDR3 is TGTGCCAGCAGCCCCGGACAGCAAGAGACCCAGTACTTC.

The V call is TRBV7-3, the J call TRBJ2-4, with a tentative D call TRBD2 (6 bases). The V gene's germline CDR1 is SGHTA and CDR2 FQGTGA. Trimming stripped 3 bases from V and 5 bases from J, with 8 bases between. The CDR3 runs 13 residues. CDR3 amino acids: CASSFSGENIQYF. In nucleotides, the CDR3 is TGTGCCAGCAGCTTTTCGGGGGAAAACATTCAGTACTTC.

The genes are TRBV20-1 and TRBJ2-5; the D gene is possibly TRBD1 (6 bases). The V gene's germline CDR1 is DFQATT and CDR2 SNEGSKA (reference sequence). The CDR3 has 11 residues. V dropped 8 bases and J dropped 4 bases, with 11 bases sitting between them. CDR3 region: CSPRGGETQYF. CDR3 in DNA: TGCAGTCCCAGGGGCGGAGAGACCCAGTACTTC.

V usage is TRBV12-3 or TRBV12-4 and J usage is TRBJ2-4; D call uncertain. Between the trimmed V and J ends, which lost 5 bases and 1 base, there was a span of 6 bases. The length of the CDR3 is 13 residues. The CDR3 bases are TGTGCCAGCAGTATTTCGGCCAAAAACATTCAGTACTTC. As protein: CASSISAKNIQYF.

This chain joins TRBV5-1 and TRBJ2-7; perhaps TRBD1 as D (5 bases). V was trimmed by 3 bases and J by 3 bases, leaving 10 bases between them. The germline V gene encodes CDR1 SGHRS and CDR2 YFSETQ. The CDR3 loop spans 13 amino acids. The CDR3 region is CASSSSGLYEQYF. The CDR3, as DNA: TGCGCCAGCAGCTCTTCAGGGCTCTACGAGCAGTACTTC.

This chain uses TRBV3-1 with TRBJ2-2; D assignment may be TRBD1 or TRBD2 (6 bases each). The length of the CDR3 is 15 residues. The V and J ends lost 5 bases and 7 bases respectively, with 17 bases between them. Germline CDR1 reads LGHDT; CDR2 reads YNNKEL (reference sequence). The CDR3 DNA reads as TGTGCCAGCAGCGATACAGGGAGGTCTCTCGGGGAGCTGTTTTTT. Translated, it gives CASSDTGRSLGELFF.

This clonotype was seen once. The chain recombines TRBV19 with TRBJ2-2; 7 bases align to TRBD2. There are 15 residues in the CDR3. The germline V gene encodes CDR1 LNHDA and CDR2 SQIVND (reference sequence). With 7 bases clipped from V and 2 bases from J, the junction kept 7 bases outside the gene matches. This chain's CDR3 is CASTRRGLNTGELFF. CDR3 DNA: TGTGCCAGTACCCGAAGGGGACTAAACACCGGGGAGCTGTTTTTT.

The chain is built from TRBV3-1 and TRBJ2-2; D ambiguous. Germline CDR1 is LGHDT and CDR2 is YNNKEL (reference sequence). The V end lost 3 bases, the J end lost 0 bases, and 14 bases lay between the germline ends. This CDR3 spans 17 amino acids. CDR3 loop: CASSHSFGRANTGELFF. The CDR3 DNA follows: TGTGCCAGCAGCCACTCCTTCGGGCGCGCGAACACCGGGGAGCTGTTTTTT.

This chain joins TRBV6-1 and TRBJ2-3; 8 nucleotides line up with TRBD2. Per germline, CDR1 MNHNS and CDR2 SASEGT. This CDR3 contains 16 residues. J gave up 0 bases and V 10 bases, and 12 bases lay outside the gene matches. The CDR3 sequence: CATSREGLPSTDTQYF. CDR3 DNA sequence: TGTGCCACCTCCCGGGAGGGCCTCCCTAGCACAGATACGCAGTATTTT.

This sequence joins TRBV14 and TRBJ1-1, with D possibly matching TRBD1 (5 bases). The length of the CDR3 is 14 residues. Germline V gene lookup returns CDR1 SGHDN and CDR2 FVKESK. V shed 7 bases and J shed 0 bases, with 12 bases lying between them. CDR3 bases: TGTGCCAGCACCCCGGGACCGATGAACACTGAAGCTTTCTTT. Its protein is CASTPGPMNTEAFF.

The V and J genes are TRBV18 and TRBJ1-1; a possible D gene is TRBD1 (5 bases). The germline V and J ends were trimmed by 3 bases and 2 bases, with 16 bases remaining between them. CDR3 size: 16 residues. Germline lookup yields CDR1 KGHSH and CDR2 LQKENI. The CDR3 sequence: CASSPPYLGGNTEAFF. The CDR3 bases are TGTGCCAGCTCACCGCCCTACCTTGGGGGTAACACTGAAGCTTTCTTT.

This clonotype was recorded only once. The V and J genes are TRBV5-1 and TRBJ2-7, with D possibly TRBD2 on 6 matching bases. The V gene lost 7 bases and the J gene lost 3 bases, with 20 bases spanning the gap. From germline, CDR1 is SGHRS and CDR2 YFSETQ. The CDR3 is made up of 15 amino acids. The CDR3 nucleotides are TGCGCCAGCTCTCCCGGGGCTAGCGACATCTACGAGCAGTACTTC. This sequence encodes CASSPGASDIYEQYF.

V usage is TRBV20-1 and J usage is TRBJ1-1; D ambiguous. The CDR3 extends over 13 amino acids. Germline assignment: CDR1 DFQATT and CDR2 SNEGSKA (reference sequence). The V and J ends lost 4 bases and 1 base respectively, with 10 bases between them. CDR3 nucleotide sequence: TGCAGTGCTAAGGATATGAGGAACACTGAAGCTTTCTTT. It codes for CSAKDMRNTEAFF.

This chain uses TRBV14 with TRBJ1-4; D is undetermined. The ends were cut back, 4 bases at V and 7 bases at J, with 19 bases in the middle. There are 16 residues in the CDR3. Germline V gene sequence: CDR1 SGHDN, CDR2 FVKESK. The DNA for the CDR3 is TGTGCCAGCAGCCGCCCCCGAGCGGGTGGCGGTGAAAAACTGTTTTTT. Translation: CASSRPRAGGGEKLFF.

J is TRBJ2-7 and V is TRBV24-1, with D perhaps TRBD1 or TRBD2 (5 bases each). Between the trimmed V and J ends, which lost 7 bases and 6 bases, there was a span of 15 bases. CDR1 is KGHDR, CDR2 SFDVKD, per germline. CDR3 length: 13 residues. For the CDR3, the DNA is TGTGCCACCAGCGCCGGGGACCCGCGCGAGCAGTACTTC. Its translation is CATSAGDPREQYF.

V usage is TRBV20-1 and J usage is TRBJ1-2, with D unclear. Trimming removed 1 base from V and 7 bases from J, with 7 bases in between. In germline, CDR1 is DFQATT, CDR2 SNEGSKA (reference sequence). CDR3 length equals 11 residues. CDR3 DNA sequence: TGCAGTGCTAGAGGGTTCGGTGGCTACACCTTC. As protein: CSARGFGGYTF.

V gene TRBV9 combines with J gene TRBJ2-1, with TRBD2 matching over 13 bases. Unmatched junction bases numbered 5, after V lost 4 bases and J lost 13 bases. Germline CDR1 is SGDLS and CDR2 is YYNGEE. This CDR3 contains 13 residues. This CDR3 reads CASSQGLAGVQFF. In DNA form, the CDR3 reads TGTGCCAGCAGCCAAGGACTAGCGGGAGTACAGTTCTTC.

V usage is TRBV4-1 and J usage is TRBJ2-7, with TRBD1 as a possible D gene (6 bases). The CDR3 consists of 13 residues. The V end was cut by 3 bases, the J end by 5 bases, with 11 bases between. Germline loops: CDR1 MGHRA, CDR2 YSYEKL. CDR3 protein: CASSHLQGNEQYF. In nucleotides, the CDR3 is TGCGCCAGCAGCCATTTACAGGGTAACGAGCAGTACTTC.

The chain is built from TRBV18 and TRBJ2-6; the match to TRBD1 covers 7 bases. The germline CDR1 and CDR2 sequences are KGHSH and LQKENI. The CDR3 consists of 16 residues. The V gene end was trimmed by 4 bases and the J gene end by 7 bases; junction bases not matched to a gene: 10. The CDR3 DNA reads as TGTGCCAGCTCACTGAACCGATACAGGGGAGCCAACGTCCTGACTTTC. Its protein is CASSLNRYRGANVLTF. Filled out from reference TRBV18 and TRBJ2-6, the complete variable domain reads NAGVMQNPRHLVRRRGQEARLRCSPMKGHSHVYWYRQLPEEGLKFMVYLQKENIIDESGMPKERFSAEFPKEGPSILRIQQVVRGDSAAYFCASSLNRYRGANVLTFGAGSRLTVL.

This sequence joins TRBV24-1 and TRBJ1-5, with 10 bases aligning to TRBD1. The germline gives CDR1 KGHDR, CDR2 SFDVKD. After removal of 9 bases from V and 5 bases from J, the junction contained 6 bases not matched to a gene. CDR3 length equals 14 residues. The CDR3 DNA reads as TGTGCCACCGGAGACAGGGGGCAGCATCAGCCCCAGCATTTT. Residues: CATGDRGQHQPQHF.

J is TRBJ2-7 and V is TRBV10-3; 10 nucleotides line up with TRBD1. The germline gives CDR1 ENHRY, CDR2 SYGVKD. This CDR3 contains 14 residues. V shed 6 bases, J shed 4 bases, and the junction held 6 bases outside the gene matches. This chain's CDR3 is CAISPGTGVYEQYF. The DNA for the CDR3 is TGTGCCATCAGCCCCGGGACAGGGGTATACGAGCAGTACTTC.

The CDR3 DNA sequence: TGTGCCAGCAGTGGCCTTGAGGCAGGGGGCAGCGGGGAGCTGTTTTTT. It encodes CASSGLEAGGSGELFF. The rearrangement links TRBV27 to TRBJ2-2, with TRBD1 identical over 8 bases. The germline CDR1 and CDR2 sequences are MNHEY and SMNVEV (reference sequence). CDR3 size: 16 residues. With 5 bases clipped from V and 7 bases from J, the junction kept 12 bases outside the gene matches.

This rearrangement joins TRBV13 to TRBJ2-3, with 12 bases lining up with TRBD2. The V gene's germline CDR1 is PRHDT and CDR2 FYEKMQ (reference sequence). J lost 1 base, V lost 8 bases, and 10 bases had no gene match. The CDR3 is made up of 17 amino acids. The CDR3 loop is CASSLYRTSGGTDTQYF. In DNA, the CDR3 is TGTGCCAGCTCCCTCTATCGGACTAGCGGGGGCACAGATACGCAGTATTTT.

This clonotype came up a few times. V gene TRBV29-1 combines with J gene TRBJ2-1, with TRBD1 matching 8 bases. Germline CDR1 reads SQVTM; CDR2 reads ANQGSEA. Trimming at V came to 6 bases and at J to 6 bases, leaving 4 bases not matched to a gene. CDR3 length: 12 residues. The CDR3 nucleotides are TGCAGCGTAGGACAGGGTGGCAATGAGCAGTTCTTC. It yields the protein CSVGQGGNEQFF.

The chain joins TRBV30 to TRBJ1-6; TRBD1 agrees at 8 bases. V dropped 5 bases and J dropped 5; count of bases not matched to a gene: 2. Germline V gene sequence: CDR1 GTSNPN, CDR2 SVGIG (reference sequence). The CDR3 extends over 13 amino acids. CDR3 nucleotide sequence: TGTGCCTGGCGACAGGGGAATAATTCACCCCTCCACTTT. Protein sequence: CAWRQGNNSPLHF.

V gene TRBV11-3 combines with J gene TRBJ2-1; no clear D gene. The CDR3 loop spans 13 amino acids. V was shortened by 3 bases and J by 8 bases, with 11 bases between the two germline ends. In germline, CDR1 is SGHNT, CDR2 YENEEA. The CDR3 region has the DNA TGTGCCAGCAGCTTGCTCCGACGTGATGAGCAGTTCTTC. It specifies CASSLLRRDEQFF.

The chain recombines TRBV12-3 or TRBV12-4 with TRBJ1-5; D perhaps matches TRBD1 (6 bases). Trimming removed 0 bases at V and 3 bases at J, with 12 bases between. CDR3 size: 16 residues. DNA for the CDR3: TGTGCCAGCAGTTTAGCGCGGTCAGGGGCCAATCAGCCCCAGCATTTT. Translated: CASSLARSGANQPQHF.

The chain joins TRBV7-9 to TRBJ2-7; D is ambiguous. The CDR3 runs to 12 residues. Trimming removed 5 bases from V and 6 bases from J, with 11 bases in between. Per the germline V gene, CDR1 is SEHNR and CDR2 is FQNEAQ (reference sequence). CDR3 sequence (DNA): TGTGCCAGCAGCCAAGAAGTAAGCGAGCAGTACTTC. Translated: CASSQEVSEQYF.